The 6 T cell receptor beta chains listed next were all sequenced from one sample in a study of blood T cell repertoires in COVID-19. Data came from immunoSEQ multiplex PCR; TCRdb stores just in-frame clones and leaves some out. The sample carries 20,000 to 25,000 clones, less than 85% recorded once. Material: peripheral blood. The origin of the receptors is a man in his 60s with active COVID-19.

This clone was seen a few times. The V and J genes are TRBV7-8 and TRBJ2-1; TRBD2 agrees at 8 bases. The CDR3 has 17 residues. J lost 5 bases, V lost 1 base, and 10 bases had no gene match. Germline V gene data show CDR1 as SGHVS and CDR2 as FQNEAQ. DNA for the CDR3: TGTGCCAGCAGCTTAGGGGGGAGCGGGAGCCCCCACAATGAGCAGTTCTTC. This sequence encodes CASSLGGSGSPHNEQFF.

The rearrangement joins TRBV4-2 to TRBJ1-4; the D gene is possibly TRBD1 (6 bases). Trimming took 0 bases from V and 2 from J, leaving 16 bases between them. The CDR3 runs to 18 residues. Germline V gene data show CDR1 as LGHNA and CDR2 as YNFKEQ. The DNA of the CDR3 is TGTGCCAGCAGCCAAGATTGGGGAGGGGGGCGGACTAATGAAAAACTGTTTTTT. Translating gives CASSQDWGGGRTNEKLFF.

The CDR3 nucleotides read TGTGCCAGCAGCGTAGCTACGGTTGGGCAACCTTCTGAAGCTTTCTTT. Protein sequence: CASSVATVGQPSEAFF. V and J are TRBV9 and TRBJ1-1; no firm D call. The germline V and J ends were trimmed by 0 bases and 6 bases, with 18 bases remaining between them. The CDR3 consists of 16 residues. The germline V gene has CDR1 SGDLS and CDR2 YYNGEE.

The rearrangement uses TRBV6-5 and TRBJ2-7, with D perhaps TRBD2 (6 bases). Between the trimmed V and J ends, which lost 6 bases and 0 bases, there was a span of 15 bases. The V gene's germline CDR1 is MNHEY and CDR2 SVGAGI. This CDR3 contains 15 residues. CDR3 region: CASRSKRASSYEQYF. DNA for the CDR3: TGTGCCAGCAGGTCCAAGCGGGCCTCCTCCTACGAGCAGTACTTC.

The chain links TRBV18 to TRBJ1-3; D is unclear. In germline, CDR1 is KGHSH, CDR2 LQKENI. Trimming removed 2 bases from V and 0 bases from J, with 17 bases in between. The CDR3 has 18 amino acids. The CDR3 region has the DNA TGTGCCAGCTCACCAGGCCGAGCGAACGCTTACTCTGGAAACACCATATATTTT. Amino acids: CASSPGRANAYSGNTIYF.

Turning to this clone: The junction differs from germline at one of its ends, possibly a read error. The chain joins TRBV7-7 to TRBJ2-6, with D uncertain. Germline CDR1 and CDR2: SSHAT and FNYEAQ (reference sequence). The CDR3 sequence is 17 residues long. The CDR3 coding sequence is TGTGCTAGCAGCTCATCACGGTCCCGCTCTGGGGCCAACGTCCTGACTTTC. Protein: CASSSSRSRSGANVLTF.